A selection of T cell receptor beta chains follows, all from one sample in a study of blood T cells in healthy people across ages. TCRdb redid the calling of the 5' RACE reads with MiXCR, one entry per CDR3 protein. The data show fewer than 800,000 distinct CDR3 sequences, with under 25% seen just once and 3.6% held by the top ten. The sample comprised blood. Receptors were obtained from a man aged 65 to 85 in good health. Each CDR3 is given with its conserved first and last residue. Fields, in order: J gene, clone size, V gene, D gene, CDR3 DNA, CDR3 protein. D genes are given only for firm matches. Size is omitted from some rows. Given values are once, few, many or a class for expanded clones.

j_gene: TRBJ2-1
abundance: NA
v_gene: TRBV20-1
d_gene: NA
CDR3nt: TGCAGTGCTAGTGATCAGCTTTCCTACAATGAGCAGTTCTTC
CDR3aa: CSASDQLSYNEQFF

j_gene: TRBJ2-7
abundance: NA
v_gene: TRBV20-1
d_gene: NA
CDR3nt: TGCAGTGCTGTGTACCGGGACGGCTCCTACGAGCAGTACTTC
CDR3aa: CSAVYRDGSYEQYF

j_gene: TRBJ2-1
abundance: few
v_gene: TRBV5-6
d_gene: NA
CDR3nt: TGTGCCAGCAGCTTGTGGGTAATCAATGAGCAGTTCTTC
CDR3aa: CASSLWVINEQFF

j_gene: TRBJ2-2
abundance: NA
v_gene: TRBV20-1
d_gene: NA
CDR3nt: TGCAGTGCTAGACGCATGGGAGAGAACACCGGGGAGCTGTTTTTT
CDR3aa: CSARRMGENTGELFF

j_gene: TRBJ1-3
abundance: NA
v_gene: TRBV20-1
d_gene: NA
CDR3nt: TGCAGTGCTAGTTTGAGCTCTGGAAACACCATATATTTT
CDR3aa: CSASLSSGNTIYF

j_gene: TRBJ1-3
abundance: NA
v_gene: TRBV20-1
d_gene: NA
CDR3nt: TGCAGTGCTAGAGGGGGGAGCCAAGGAAACACCATATATTTT
CDR3aa: CSARGGSQGNTIYF

j_gene: TRBJ2-5
abundance: many
v_gene: TRBV28
d_gene: TRBD1
CDR3nt: TGTGCCAGCAGTCAACTTCCGGGACAGGGTGTGGAGACCCAGTACTTC
CDR3aa: CASSQLPGQGVETQYF

j_gene: TRBJ2-7
abundance: NA
v_gene: TRBV7-2
d_gene: TRBD1
CDR3nt: TGTGCCAGCAGCAAGGACAGGTACTCCTACGAGCAGTACTTC
CDR3aa: CASSKDRYSYEQYF

j_gene: TRBJ1-2
abundance: NA
v_gene: TRBV29-1
d_gene: NA
CDR3nt: TGCAGCGTTGAGAGGGTACAGGGTGGTGGCTACACCTTC
CDR3aa: CSVERVQGGGYTF

j_gene: TRBJ2-7
abundance: many
v_gene: TRBV5-5
d_gene: NA
CDR3nt: TGTGCCAGCAGCTTGGACTCCATAGAATACTTC
CDR3aa: CASSLDSIEYF

j_gene: TRBJ2-7
abundance: NA
v_gene: TRBV10-3
d_gene: NA
CDR3nt: TGTGCCATCAGTGAGGGGGGGGAGCAGTACTTC
CDR3aa: CAISEGGEQYF

j_gene: TRBJ2-7
abundance: few
v_gene: TRBV11-2
d_gene: NA
CDR3nt: TGTGCCAGCAGCCAGTTCACAGGGACTTCCTACGAGCAGTACTTC
CDR3aa: CASSQFTGTSYEQYF

j_gene: TRBJ2-1
abundance: NA
v_gene: TRBV7-9
d_gene: NA
CDR3nt: TGTGCCAGCAGCCAACCCAGGCTGGGATACAATGAGCAGTTCTTC
CDR3aa: CASSQPRLGYNEQFF

j_gene: TRBJ2-1
abundance: NA
v_gene: TRBV20-1
d_gene: NA
CDR3nt: TGCAGTGCTAGAGCTATGGGGCGGGCGAATGAGCAGTTCTTC
CDR3aa: CSARAMGRANEQFF

j_gene: TRBJ1-4
abundance: few
v_gene: TRBV5-1
d_gene: TRBD1
CDR3nt: TGCGCCAGCAGCGCGGACAGGGCTGGTGAAAAGCTGTTTTTT
CDR3aa: CASSADRAGEKLFF

j_gene: TRBJ2-1
abundance: few
v_gene: TRBV2
d_gene: NA
CDR3nt: TGTGCCAGCAAATTCGACAGGAACAATGAGCAGTTCTTC
CDR3aa: CASKFDRNNEQFF

j_gene: TRBJ2-3
abundance: NA
v_gene: TRBV20-1
d_gene: TRBD2
CDR3nt: TGCAGTGCCACGGTTTTTGGCGGGAGGGTACAAGATACGCAGTATTTT
CDR3aa: CSATVFGGRVQDTQYF

j_gene: TRBJ2-1
abundance: few
v_gene: TRBV7-9
d_gene: TRBD2
CDR3nt: TGTGCCAGCAGCGTTGGACTAGCGGAGATTCGCTACAATGAGCAGTTCTTC
CDR3aa: CASSVGLAEIRYNEQFF

j_gene: TRBJ1-2
abundance: few
v_gene: TRBV7-9
d_gene: TRBD1
CDR3nt: TGTGCCAGCAGCCCACTTCAAACAAAGACAGGGGATGGCTACACCTTC
CDR3aa: CASSPLQTKTGDGYTF

j_gene: TRBJ1-5
abundance: NA
v_gene: TRBV25-1
d_gene: NA
CDR3nt: TGTGCCAGCAGCTTGAATAGCAATCAGCTCCAGCATTTT
CDR3aa: CASSLNSNQLQHF

j_gene: TRBJ2-2
abundance: NA
v_gene: TRBV7-6
d_gene: NA
CDR3nt: TGTGCCAGCAGCCAGGGAGTAGGTGACGGGGAGCTGTTTTTT
CDR3aa: CASSQGVGDGELFF

j_gene: TRBJ1-1
abundance: few
v_gene: TRBV29-1
d_gene: NA
CDR3nt: TGCAGCGTTTCATTCACTGAAGCTTTCTTT
CDR3aa: CSVSFTEAFF

j_gene: TRBJ1-5
abundance: few
v_gene: TRBV7-2
d_gene: NA
CDR3nt: TGTGCCAGCAGCTTAGATGGGCGGAGCAATCAGCCCCAGCATTTT
CDR3aa: CASSLDGRSNQPQHF